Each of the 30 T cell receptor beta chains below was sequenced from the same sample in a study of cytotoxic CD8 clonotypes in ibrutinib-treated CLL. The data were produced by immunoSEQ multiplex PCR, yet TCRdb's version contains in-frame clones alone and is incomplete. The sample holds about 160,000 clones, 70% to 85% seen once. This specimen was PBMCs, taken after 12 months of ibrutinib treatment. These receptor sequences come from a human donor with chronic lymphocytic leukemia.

The CDR3: CASSYAVGQMNTEAFF. DNA for the CDR3: TGTGCCAGCAGTTACGCCGTAGGACAGATGAACACTGAAGCTTTCTTT. The rearrangement joins TRBV6-6 to TRBJ1-1; TRBD1 might be the D (6 bases). There are 16 residues in the CDR3. From germline, CDR1 is MNHNY and CDR2 SVGAGI (reference sequence). Trimming shortened V by 2 bases and J by 0 bases, and 13 bases separated the two germline ends.

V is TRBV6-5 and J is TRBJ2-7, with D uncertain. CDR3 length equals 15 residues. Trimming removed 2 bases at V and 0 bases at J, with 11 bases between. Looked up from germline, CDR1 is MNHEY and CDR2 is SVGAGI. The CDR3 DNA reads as TGTGCCAGCAGTTACAGGCAAAAGCGCTCCTACGAGCAGTACTTC. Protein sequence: CASSYRQKRSYEQYF.

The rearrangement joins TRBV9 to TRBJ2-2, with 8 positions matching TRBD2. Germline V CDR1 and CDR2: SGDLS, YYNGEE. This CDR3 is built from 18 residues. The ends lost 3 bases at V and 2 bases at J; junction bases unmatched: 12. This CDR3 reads CASSAGGGLAGNTGELFF. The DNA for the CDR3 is TGTGCCAGCAGCGCGGGGGGAGGGCTAGCGGGCAACACCGGGGAGCTGTTTTTT.

CDR3 amino acids: CASSLTGREQYF. The CDR3, as DNA: TGTGCCAGCAGCTTAACGGGGAGGGAGCAGTACTTC. The chain employs TRBV7-3 and TRBJ2-7; D is perhaps TRBD2 (6 bases). V was cut by 0 bases and J by 7 bases, with 7 bases left in between. Germline CDR1 SGHTA, CDR2 FQGTGA. This CDR3 is 12 amino acids long.

The CDR3 nucleotides are TGTGCCAGCAGCGTAGGTGGAGCGGGGAGGCAAGAGACCCAGTACTTC. This sequence encodes CASSVGGAGRQETQYF. This chain uses TRBV9 with TRBJ2-5, with TRBD2 matching over 7 bases. CDR3 length: 16 amino acids. V dropped 0 bases and J dropped 2; count of bases not matched to a gene: 7. Germline loops: CDR1 SGDLS, CDR2 YYNGEE.

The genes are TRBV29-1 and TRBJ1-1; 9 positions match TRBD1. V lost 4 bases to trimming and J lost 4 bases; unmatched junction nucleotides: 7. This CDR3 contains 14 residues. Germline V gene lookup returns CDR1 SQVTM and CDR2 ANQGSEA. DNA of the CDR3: TGCAGCGTTGGGGCTGGGGGACAGGGCACTGAAGCTTTCTTT. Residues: CSVGAGGQGTEAFF.

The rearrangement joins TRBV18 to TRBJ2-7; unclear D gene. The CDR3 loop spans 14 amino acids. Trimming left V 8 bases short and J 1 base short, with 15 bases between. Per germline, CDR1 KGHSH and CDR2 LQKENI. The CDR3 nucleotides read TGTGCCAGCCGACCACAGTATGGGTCCTACGAGCAGTACTTC. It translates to CASRPQYGSYEQYF.

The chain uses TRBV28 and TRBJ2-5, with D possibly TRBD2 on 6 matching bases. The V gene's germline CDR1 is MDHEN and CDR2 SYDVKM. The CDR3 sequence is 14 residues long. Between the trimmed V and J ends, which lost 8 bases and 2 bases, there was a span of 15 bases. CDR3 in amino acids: CASGRAGRQETQYF. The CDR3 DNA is TGTGCCAGCGGCCGGGCGGGACGACAAGAGACCCAGTACTTC.

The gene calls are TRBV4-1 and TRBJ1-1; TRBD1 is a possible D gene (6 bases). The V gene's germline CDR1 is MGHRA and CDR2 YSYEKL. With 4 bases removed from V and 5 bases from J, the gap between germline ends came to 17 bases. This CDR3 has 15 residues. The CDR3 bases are TGCGCCAGCAGCCTGTCAGCAGGGGCTCGGACTGAAGCTTTCTTT. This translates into CASSLSAGARTEAFF.

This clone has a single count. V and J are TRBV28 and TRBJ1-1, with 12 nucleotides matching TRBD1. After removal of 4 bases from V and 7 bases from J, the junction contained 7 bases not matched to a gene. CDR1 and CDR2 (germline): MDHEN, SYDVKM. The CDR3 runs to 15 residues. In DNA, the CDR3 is TGTGCCAGCAGTTCGGGGGGGACAGGGGGCAGTGAAGCTTTCTTT. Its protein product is CASSSGGTGGSEAFF.

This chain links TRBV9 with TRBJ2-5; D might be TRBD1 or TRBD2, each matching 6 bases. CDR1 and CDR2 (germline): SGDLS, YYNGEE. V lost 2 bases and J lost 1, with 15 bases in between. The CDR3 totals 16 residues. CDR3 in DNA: TGTGCCAGCAGCGTCTCTTCCGGGGGCCCCCAAGAGACCCAGTACTTC. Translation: CASSVSSGGPQETQYF. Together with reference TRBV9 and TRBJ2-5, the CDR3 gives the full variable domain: DSGVTQTPKHLITATGQRVTLRCSPRSGDLSVYWYQQSLDQGLQFLIQYYNGEERAKGNILERFSAQQFPDLHSELNLSSLELGDSALYFCASSVSSGGPQETQYFGPGTRLLVL.

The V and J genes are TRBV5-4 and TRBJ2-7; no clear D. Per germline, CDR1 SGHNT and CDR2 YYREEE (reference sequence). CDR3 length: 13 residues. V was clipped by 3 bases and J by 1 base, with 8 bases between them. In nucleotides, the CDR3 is TGTGCCAGCAGCTCGGACCGGTCCTACGAGCAGTACTTC. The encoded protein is CASSSDRSYEQYF.

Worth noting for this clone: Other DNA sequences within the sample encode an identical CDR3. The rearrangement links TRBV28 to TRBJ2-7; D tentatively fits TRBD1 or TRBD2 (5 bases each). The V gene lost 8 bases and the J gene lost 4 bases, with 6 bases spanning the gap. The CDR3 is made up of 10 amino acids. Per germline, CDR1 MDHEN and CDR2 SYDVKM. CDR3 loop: CASGGYEQYF. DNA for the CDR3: TGTGCCAGCGGGGGTTACGAGCAGTACTTC.

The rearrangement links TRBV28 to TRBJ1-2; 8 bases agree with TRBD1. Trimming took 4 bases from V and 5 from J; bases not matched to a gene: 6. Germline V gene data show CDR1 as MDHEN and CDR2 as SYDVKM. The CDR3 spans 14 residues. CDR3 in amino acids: CASSSRGRGYGYTF. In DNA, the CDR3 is TGTGCCAGCAGTTCCAGGGGGCGAGGGTATGGCTACACCTTC.

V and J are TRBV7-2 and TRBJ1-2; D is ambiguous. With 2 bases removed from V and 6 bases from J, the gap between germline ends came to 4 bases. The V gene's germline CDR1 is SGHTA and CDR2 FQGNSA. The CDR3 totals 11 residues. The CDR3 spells CASSLLDGYTF. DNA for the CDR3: TGTGCCAGCAGCTTATTGGATGGCTACACCTTC.

CDR3 nucleotides: TGTGCCAGCAGCTTAACTAGCGTAATAAGCTCCTACGAGCAGTACTTC. Translated: CASSLTSVISSYEQYF. The rearrangement links TRBV7-2 to TRBJ2-7; 7 nucleotides match TRBD2. The CDR3 is 16 amino acids. From germline, CDR1 is SGHTA and CDR2 FQGNSA. J gave up 0 bases and V 2 bases, and 7 bases lay outside the gene matches.

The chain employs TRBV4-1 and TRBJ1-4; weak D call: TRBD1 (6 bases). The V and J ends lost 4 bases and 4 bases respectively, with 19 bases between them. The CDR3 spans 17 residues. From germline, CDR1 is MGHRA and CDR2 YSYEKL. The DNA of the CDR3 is TGCGCCAGCAGCCCAACAGGGTCGGGGTTTGTTAATGAAAAACTGTTTTTT. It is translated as CASSPTGSGFVNEKLFF.

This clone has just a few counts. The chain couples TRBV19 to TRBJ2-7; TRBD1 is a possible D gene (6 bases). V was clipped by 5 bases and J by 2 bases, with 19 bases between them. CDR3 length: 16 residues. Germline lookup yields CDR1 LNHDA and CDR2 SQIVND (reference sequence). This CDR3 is CASSSSGRGWTYEQYF. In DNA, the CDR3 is TGTGCCAGTAGTTCCTCGGGCAGGGGATGGACCTACGAGCAGTACTTC.

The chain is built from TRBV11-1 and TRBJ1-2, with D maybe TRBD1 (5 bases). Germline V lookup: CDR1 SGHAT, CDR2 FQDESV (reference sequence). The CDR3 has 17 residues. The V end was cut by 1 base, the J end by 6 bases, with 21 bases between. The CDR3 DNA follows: TGTGCCAGCAGCTTAGGAGGGGAACAAGGGGTCGGAAATGGCTACACCTTC. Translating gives CASSLGGEQGVGNGYTF. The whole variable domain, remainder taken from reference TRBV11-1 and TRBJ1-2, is EAEVAQSPRYKITEKSQAVAFWCDPISGHATLYWYRQILGQGPELLVQFQDESVVDDSQLPKDRFSAERLKGVDSTLKIQPAELGDSAMYLCASSLGGEQGVGNGYTFGSGTRLTVV.

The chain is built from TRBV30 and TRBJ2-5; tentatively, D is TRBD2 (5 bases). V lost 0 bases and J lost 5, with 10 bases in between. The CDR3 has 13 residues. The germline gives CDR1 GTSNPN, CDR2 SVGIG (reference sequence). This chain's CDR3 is CAWSVRRGETQYF. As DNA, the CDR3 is TGTGCCTGGAGTGTCAGAAGAGGGGAGACCCAGTACTTC.

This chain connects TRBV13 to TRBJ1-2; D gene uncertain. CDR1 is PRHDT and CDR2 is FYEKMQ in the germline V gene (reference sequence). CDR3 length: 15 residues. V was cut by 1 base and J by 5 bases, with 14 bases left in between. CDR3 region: CASSLVAGGPYGYTF. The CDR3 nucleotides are TGTGCCAGCAGCTTAGTCGCGGGAGGGCCATATGGCTACACCTTC.

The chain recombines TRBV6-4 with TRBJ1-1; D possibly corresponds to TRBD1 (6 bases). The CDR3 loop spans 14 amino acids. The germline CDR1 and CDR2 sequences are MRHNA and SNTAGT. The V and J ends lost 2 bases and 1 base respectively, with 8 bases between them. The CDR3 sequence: CASSDGQTNTEAFF. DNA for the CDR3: TGTGCCAGCAGTGACGGACAGACGAACACTGAAGCTTTCTTT.

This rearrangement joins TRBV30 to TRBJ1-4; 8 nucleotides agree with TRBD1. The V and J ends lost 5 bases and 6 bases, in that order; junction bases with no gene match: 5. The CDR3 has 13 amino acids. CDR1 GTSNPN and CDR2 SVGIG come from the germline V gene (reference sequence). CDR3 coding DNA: TGTGCCTGGTCCCGGGACAGGTATGAAAAACTGTTTTTT. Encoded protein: CAWSRDRYEKLFF. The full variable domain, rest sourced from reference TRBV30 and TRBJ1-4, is SQTIHQWPATLVQPVGSPLSLECTVEGTSNPNLYWYRQAAGRGLQLLFYSVGIGQISSEVPQNLSASRPQDRQFILSSKKLLLSDSGFYLCAWSRDRYEKLFFGSGTQLSVL.

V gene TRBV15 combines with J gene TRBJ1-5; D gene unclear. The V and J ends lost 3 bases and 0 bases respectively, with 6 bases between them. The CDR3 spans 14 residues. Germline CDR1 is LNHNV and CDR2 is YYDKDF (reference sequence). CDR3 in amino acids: CATSRQGSNQPQHF. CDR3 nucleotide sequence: TGTGCCACCAGCAGGCAAGGTAGCAATCAGCCCCAGCATTTT.

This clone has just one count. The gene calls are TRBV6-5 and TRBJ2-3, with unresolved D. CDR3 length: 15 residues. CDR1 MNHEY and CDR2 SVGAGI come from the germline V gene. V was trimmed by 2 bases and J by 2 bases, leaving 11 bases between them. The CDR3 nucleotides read TGTGCCAGCAGTTACACGGGCGGATACACAGATACGCAGTATTTT. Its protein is CASSYTGGYTDTQYF.

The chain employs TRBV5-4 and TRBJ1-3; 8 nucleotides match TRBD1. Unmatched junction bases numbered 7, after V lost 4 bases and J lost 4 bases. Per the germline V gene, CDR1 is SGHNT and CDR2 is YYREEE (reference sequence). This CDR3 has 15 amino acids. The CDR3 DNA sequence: TGTGCCAGCAGCGTGACAGGGGCGAGGGGAAACACCATATATTTT. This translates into CASSVTGARGNTIYF.

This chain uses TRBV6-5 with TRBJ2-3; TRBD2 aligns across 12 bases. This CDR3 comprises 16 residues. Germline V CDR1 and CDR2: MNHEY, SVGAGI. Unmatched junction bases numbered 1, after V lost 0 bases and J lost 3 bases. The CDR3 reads CASSYSTSGRTDTQYF. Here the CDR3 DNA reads TGTGCCAGCAGTTACTCGACTAGCGGGAGAACAGATACGCAGTATTTT.

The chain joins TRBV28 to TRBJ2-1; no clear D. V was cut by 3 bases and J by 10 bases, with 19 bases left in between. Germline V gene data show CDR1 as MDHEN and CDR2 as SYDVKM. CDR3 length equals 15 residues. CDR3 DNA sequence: TGTGCCAGCAGTTTGTCGAGTGGGCGGCCGATGGAGCAGTTCTTC. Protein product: CASSLSSGRPMEQFF. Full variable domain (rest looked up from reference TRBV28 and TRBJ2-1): DVKVTQSSRYLVKRTGEKVFLECVQDMDHENMFWYRQDPGLGLRLIYFSYDVKMKEKGDIPEGYSVSREKKERFSLILESASTNQTSMYLCASSLSSGRPMEQFFGPGTRLTVL.

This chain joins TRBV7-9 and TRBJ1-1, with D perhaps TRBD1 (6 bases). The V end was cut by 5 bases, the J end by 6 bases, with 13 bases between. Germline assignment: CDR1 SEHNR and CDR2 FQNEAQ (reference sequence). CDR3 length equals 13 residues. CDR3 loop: CASSTYRASEAFF. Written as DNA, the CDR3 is TGTGCCAGCAGCACTTACAGGGCTTCTGAAGCTTTCTTT. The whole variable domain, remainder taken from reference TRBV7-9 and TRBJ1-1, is DTGVSQNPRHKITKRGQNVTFRCDPISEHNRLYWYRQTLGQGPEFLTYFQNEAQLEKSRLLSDRFSAERPKGSFSTLEIQRTEQGDSAMYLCASSTYRASEAFFGQGTRLTVV.

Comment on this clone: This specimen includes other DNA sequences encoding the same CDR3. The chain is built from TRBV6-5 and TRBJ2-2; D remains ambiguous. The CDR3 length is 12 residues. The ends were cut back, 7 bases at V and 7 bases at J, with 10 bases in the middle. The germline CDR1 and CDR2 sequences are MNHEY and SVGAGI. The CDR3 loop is CASNPLGGELFF. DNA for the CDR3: TGTGCCAGCAACCCCTTAGGCGGGGAGCTGTTTTTT.